This passage covers 28 T cell receptor beta chains from one sample sequenced in a study of CD8 T cells in ankylosing spondylitis. TCRdb reanalysed the 5' RACE reads using MiXCR and keeps one entry per CDR3 protein. Of about 130,000 distinct CDR3 sequences in the sample, approximately 10% were seen once. Material: blood, either unsorted or a sorted T cell fraction (not recorded which). These TCRs come from a male donor with ankylosing spondylitis or in good health (not recorded which).

This clonotype was observed a few times. V usage is TRBV28 and J usage is TRBJ1-5; D unclear. Germline V gene sequence: CDR1 MDHEN, CDR2 SYDVKM. With 5 bases removed from V and 5 bases from J, the gap between germline ends came to 7 bases. This CDR3 has 12 amino acids. CDR3 amino acids: CASSLLYQPQHF. The CDR3 DNA sequence: TGTGCCAGCAGTCTATTATATCAGCCCCAGCATTTT.

This clonotype was seen many times. V is TRBV29-1 and J is TRBJ2-1, with TRBD2 identical over 7 bases. This CDR3 comprises 13 residues. Germline CDR1 is SQVTM and CDR2 is ANQGSEA. Trimming cost V 4 bases and J 8 bases; bases outside gene matches: 8. This chain's CDR3 is CSVARTRSYEQFF. CDR3 in DNA: TGCAGCGTTGCAAGGACTAGGAGTTATGAGCAGTTCTTC.

V and J are TRBV7-2 and TRBJ2-5; D remains ambiguous. The CDR3 covers 14 residues. Germline V lookup: CDR1 SGHTA, CDR2 FQGNSA. Trimming left V 2 bases short and J 0 bases short, with 7 bases between. In DNA form, the CDR3 reads TGTGCCAGCAGCTTATGGTGGAACCAAGAGACCCAGTACTTC. This sequence encodes CASSLWWNQETQYF.

The V call is TRBV2, the J call TRBJ1-3, with D tentatively TRBD1 (5 bases). This CDR3 has 13 residues. V lost 0 bases and J 14 bases, leaving 14 bases between the germline ends. Germline CDR1 and CDR2: SNHLY and FYNNEI. The CDR3 DNA is TGTGCCAGCAGTGAAGCCTTGGGGGGGAATGTATATTTT. Protein: CASSEALGGNVYF.

V is TRBV18 and J is TRBJ2-1; the match to TRBD2 covers 8 bases. The junction had 9 bases not matched to a gene; V was cut back by 1 base and J by 4 bases. The CDR3 is 17 amino acids. CDR1 and CDR2 from the germline V gene are KGHSH and LQKENI. The CDR3 region is CASSPLEASGSYNEQFF. Here the CDR3 DNA reads TGTGCCAGCTCACCACTAGAGGCTAGCGGGTCTTACAATGAGCAGTTCTTC.

This clonotype was recorded many times. J is TRBJ2-7 and V is TRBV5-1; 9 nucleotides agree with TRBD2. The CDR3 runs to 16 residues. V lost 0 bases, J lost 1 base, and 5 bases stayed unmatched. Per germline, CDR1 SGHRS and CDR2 YFSETQ. The DNA of the CDR3 is TGCGCCAGCAGCTTGGAGGTAGCGGGAGTGTCCTACGAGCAGTACTTC. Translated: CASSLEVAGVSYEQYF.

This clonotype was counted many times. The rearrangement joins TRBV11-2 to TRBJ2-3, with 11 bases aligning to TRBD2. Unmatched junction bases numbered 24, after V lost 5 bases and J lost 8 bases. Germline lookup yields CDR1 SGHAT and CDR2 FQNNGV. The CDR3 is 20 residues long. CDR3 DNA sequence: TGTGCCAGCAGCACAAATGGGGGGACTAGCGGACGATGGGTCTTGGGTACGCAGTATTTT. Its translation: CASSTNGGTSGRWVLGTQYF.

In its sample, this clonotype was seen many times. J is TRBJ2-1 and V is TRBV7-8; 11 nucleotides agree with TRBD2. Germline V gives CDR1 SGHVS, CDR2 FQNEAQ. J was trimmed by 2 bases and V by 1 base; bases with no gene match: 1. The CDR3 extends over 16 amino acids. The CDR3 region has the DNA TGTGCCAGCAGCTTAGAGACTAGCGGGACCTACAATGAGCAGTTCTTC. Translating gives CASSLETSGTYNEQFF.

This clonotype was picked up many times. J is TRBJ2-7 and V is TRBV20-1, with D possibly matching TRBD1 (5 bases). The germline V gene has CDR1 DFQATT and CDR2 SNEGSKA (reference sequence). CDR3 size: 13 residues. V was clipped by 4 bases and J by 2 bases, with 12 bases between them. The CDR3 sequence: CSATRVPTYEQYF. DNA for the CDR3: TGCAGTGCTACCAGGGTACCTACCTACGAGCAGTACTTC.

This clonotype has a count of ten or more. The chain is built from TRBV5-1 and TRBJ2-2, with 7 bases fitting TRBD2. The germline gives CDR1 SGHRS, CDR2 YFSETQ. Germline trimming cut 4 bases from V and 7 bases from J; bases unmatched to any gene: 7. The CDR3 extends over 14 amino acids. The CDR3: CASSPAGAGGELFF. DNA for the CDR3: TGCGCCAGCAGCCCTGCGGGAGCAGGCGGGGAGCTGTTTTTT.

This clonotype showed up many times. The J gene is TRBJ2-1, the V gene TRBV9, with 11 bases that match TRBD2. V lost 0 bases and J lost 3; bases outside the gene matches: 11. The germline V gene has CDR1 SGDLS and CDR2 YYNGEE. CDR3 length: 19 residues. The CDR3 region has the DNA TGTGCCAGCAGCGTAGCTCTGACCACTAGCGGGAGTTACTACAATGAGCAGTTCTTC. The encoded protein is CASSVALTTSGSYYNEQFF.

A note on this clonotype: With a much larger clone just one base away, this may be a read error. The rearrangement links TRBV4-3 to TRBJ2-3; the D is unclear. The CDR3 runs to 15 residues. Germline-derived CDR1 and CDR2 are LGHNA and YSLEER. V gave up 0 bases and J gave up 7 bases, with 14 bases separating them. CDR3 amino acids: CASSQDSYYPHTQYF. CDR3 nucleotides: TGCGCCAGCAGCCAAGATAGTTATTATCCACATACGCAGTATTTT.

The sample holds many counts of this clonotype. V usage is TRBV5-5 and J usage is TRBJ2-7, with D perhaps TRBD2 (9 bases). Germline CDR1 SGHKS, CDR2 YYEKEE (reference sequence). This CDR3 has 15 amino acids. V was shortened by 5 bases and J by 6 bases, with 21 bases between the two germline ends. The CDR3, as DNA: TGTGCCAGCAGGTTACAGGGGGGACTAGCTCTCGAGCAGTACTTC. This gives the protein CASRLQGGLALEQYF. The full variable domain, its missing parts supplied by reference TRBV5-5 and TRBJ2-7, is DAGVTQSPTHLIKTRGQQVTLRCSPISGHKSVSWYQQVLGQGPQFIFQYYEKEERGRGNFPDRFSARQFPNYSSELNVNALLLGDSALYLCASRLQGGLALEQYFGPGTRLTVT.

This clonotype was seen many times. The CDR3 loop is CSVERGGDTEAFF. CDR3 DNA: TGCAGCGTTGAAAGGGGAGGAGACACTGAAGCTTTCTTT. The chain couples TRBV29-1 to TRBJ1-1, with D possibly matching TRBD1 (5 bases). The V end was cut by 2 bases, the J end by 3 bases, with 10 bases between. The CDR3 loop spans 13 amino acids. Germline V lookup: CDR1 SQVTM, CDR2 ANQGSEA.

The chain has TRBV24-1 and TRBJ2-1; D is unresolved. V lost 1 base and J 2 bases, leaving 14 bases between the germline ends. The CDR3 is 17 residues long. Germline V gene lookup returns CDR1 KGHDR and CDR2 SFDVKD. CDR3 nucleotide sequence: TGTGCCACCAGTGATTTTAAGATCAAGGGCCCCTACAATGAGCAGTTCTTC. Its protein is CATSDFKIKGPYNEQFF.

This clonotype was counted at least ten times. This sequence joins TRBV29-1 and TRBJ2-1, with a tentative D call TRBD1 (5 bases). CDR3 size: 14 residues. Looked up from germline, CDR1 is SQVTM and CDR2 is ANQGSEA. Trimming cost V 5 bases and J 7 bases, with 18 bases left between them. As DNA, the CDR3 is TGCAGCGTTTTTAGGGGCCTTTCGAGGAATGAGCAGTTCTTC. It codes for CSVFRGLSRNEQFF.

This clonotype was recorded at least ten times. The gene calls are TRBV20-1 and TRBJ2-5; the D gene is possibly TRBD1 (6 bases). In germline, CDR1 is DFQATT, CDR2 SNEGSKA (reference sequence). CDR3 length equals 12 residues. Trimming took 5 bases from V and 1 from J, leaving 8 bases between them. The CDR3 sequence: CSAGQTQETQYF. The CDR3 DNA sequence: TGCAGTGCTGGACAGACCCAAGAGACCCAGTACTTC.

Only a few counts were recorded for this clonotype. The chain recombines TRBV5-5 with TRBJ2-1; TRBD1 aligns across 10 bases. The CDR3 sequence is 17 residues long. Trimming at V came to 4 bases and at J to 2 bases, leaving 9 bases not matched to a gene. CDR1 and CDR2 from the germline V gene are SGHKS and YYEKEE (reference sequence). CDR3 protein: CASSALPGQGTYNEQFF. CDR3 nucleotides: TGTGCCAGCAGCGCCCTCCCGGGACAGGGGACCTACAATGAGCAGTTCTTC.

This clonotype was seen repeatedly, ten times or more. The chain carries TRBV12-3 or TRBV12-4 and TRBJ2-5; D gene ambiguous. Trimming shortened V by 7 bases and J by 5 bases, and 14 bases separated the two germline ends. The CDR3 is made up of 13 amino acids. CDR3 protein: CASTIGQKETQYF. The DNA of the CDR3 is TGTGCCAGCACCATTGGGCAGAAGGAGACCCAGTACTTC.

This clonotype appeared many times. The chain recombines TRBV7-9 with TRBJ2-1, with 10 positions matching TRBD2. The CDR3 totals 16 residues. Germline CDR1 SEHNR, CDR2 FQNEAQ (reference sequence). Trimming at V came to 5 bases and at J to 1 base, leaving 5 bases not matched to a gene. The DNA for the CDR3 is TGTGCCAGCAGCCCCACTAGCGGGGAGTCCTACAATGAGCAGTTCTTC. Translation gives CASSPTSGESYNEQFF.

This clonotype was recorded a few times. The V gene is TRBV5-1, the J gene TRBJ2-7, with D possibly being TRBD2 (7 bases). The CDR3 loop spans 18 amino acids. The germline CDR1 and CDR2 sequences are SGHRS and YFSETQ. V lost 1 base, J lost 2 bases, and 22 bases lay in between. CDR3 sequence: CASSLSIGGGGSTYEQYF. The CDR3 nucleotides read TGCGCCAGCAGCTTGTCGATTGGCGGGGGCGGGAGCACCTACGAGCAGTACTTC.

This clonotype appeared a few times. The chain couples TRBV20-1 to TRBJ2-3, with TRBD2 matching over 12 bases. The J segment lost 5 bases and the V segment lost 4 bases, leaving 7 bases of the junction unmatched. This CDR3 is built from 15 residues. The germline V gene encodes CDR1 DFQATT and CDR2 SNEGSKA (reference sequence). CDR3 in amino acids: CSAKALAGGRDTQYF. The CDR3 bases are TGCAGTGCTAAAGCCCTAGCGGGAGGGCGAGATACGCAGTATTTT.

This clonotype was found many times. The rearrangement joins TRBV12-3 or TRBV12-4 to TRBJ2-7; 8 bases agree with TRBD2. Trimming cost V 6 bases and J 1 base; bases outside gene matches: 2. The CDR3 consists of 13 residues. The CDR3 reads CASRVAGSYEQYF. The CDR3 DNA reads as TGTGCCAGCAGGGTAGCGGGGTCCTACGAGCAGTACTTC.

In the case of this clonotype: Since a much larger clone is just one base distant, this may be a read error. V and J are TRBV29-1 and TRBJ2-1, with D hard to call. From germline, CDR1 is SQVTM and CDR2 ANQGSEA. The V gene lost 4 bases and the J gene lost 7 bases, with 11 bases spanning the gap. This CDR3 comprises 12 residues. The DNA of the CDR3 is TGCAGCGTTGCGGGTTTGGTGAATGAGCAGTTCTTC. Translated: CSVAGLVNEQFF.

This clonotype was seen repeatedly, ten times or more. The chain recombines TRBV19 with TRBJ2-3; D is unresolved. V lost 0 bases and J 2 bases, leaving 6 bases between the germline ends. The CDR3 has 14 amino acids. Germline V gene sequence: CDR1 LNHDA, CDR2 SQIVND (reference sequence). The CDR3 nucleotides read TGTGCCAGTAGTATAGACACAGCCACAGATACGCAGTATTTT. Protein product: CASSIDTATDTQYF.

This clonotype has a count of ten or more. The chain joins TRBV7-8 to TRBJ1-4; D is perhaps TRBD1 (6 bases). The germline V gene has CDR1 SGHVS and CDR2 FQNEAQ. The CDR3 has 14 residues. The V and J ends lost 1 base and 8 bases respectively, with 11 bases between them. As DNA, the CDR3 is TGTGCCAGCAGCTTAGTGGGGGCCAGAGAAAAACTGTTTTTT. Protein product: CASSLVGAREKLFF. Full variable domain (rest looked up from reference TRBV7-8 and TRBJ1-4): GAGVSQSPRYKVAKRGQDVALRCDPISGHVSLFWYQQALGQGPEFLTYFQNEAQLDKSGLPSDRFFAERPEGSVSTLKIQRTQQEDSAVYLCASSLVGAREKLFFGSGTQLSVL.

This clonotype occurred many times. The rearrangement uses TRBV20-1 and TRBJ1-2, with no clear D. Trimming shortened V by 4 bases and J by 1 base, and 4 bases separated the two germline ends. In germline, CDR1 is DFQATT, CDR2 SNEGSKA (reference sequence). The CDR3 totals 11 residues. CDR3 nucleotide sequence: TGCAGTGCTAAAAGTAACTATGGCTACACCTTC. Translation: CSAKSNYGYTF.

This clonotype was detected many times. V gene TRBV20-1 combines with J gene TRBJ1-2; D not certain. The CDR3 has 14 residues. The germline gives CDR1 DFQATT, CDR2 SNEGSKA (reference sequence). Trimming removed 0 bases from V and 4 bases from J, with 12 bases in between. The chain's CDR3 is CSARDPDLLYGYTF. The DNA for the CDR3 is TGCAGTGCTAGAGACCCGGACCTTCTCTATGGCTACACCTTC.